These 27 T cell receptor beta chains originate from one sample sequenced in a study of blood T cell repertoires in COVID-19. Using immunoSEQ multiplex PCR, the repertoire was profiled, and TCRdb retains in-frame clones only, with some absent. The sample yields some 51,000 clones, around 90% seen once. Input material: peripheral blood. These receptors came from a human donor with active COVID-19. The donor label of this sample is uncertain.

This chain connects TRBV12-5 to TRBJ1-3, with 7 nucleotides matching TRBD1. V lost 3 bases to trimming and J lost 0 bases; unmatched junction nucleotides: 8. From germline, CDR1 is LGHNT and CDR2 FRNRAP. There are 17 residues in the CDR3. CDR3 sequence (DNA): TGTGCTAGTGGTTTACCCCTCGGGGACAGCTCTGGAAACACCATATATTTT. It yields the protein CASGLPLGDSSGNTIYF.

The rearrangement links TRBV9 to TRBJ2-1, with a tentative D call TRBD1 (6 bases). This CDR3 spans 17 amino acids. V was shortened by 0 bases and J by 5 bases, with 18 bases between the two germline ends. Germline V gene data show CDR1 as SGDLS and CDR2 as YYNGEE. The CDR3 reads CASSVAGAGTNDNEQFF. CDR3 nucleotides: TGTGCCAGCAGCGTAGCCGGCGCCGGGACAAATGACAATGAGCAGTTCTTC.

The chain uses TRBV7-2 and TRBJ2-1; D unclear. Germline V gene lookup returns CDR1 SGHTA and CDR2 FQGNSA. V lost 2 bases to trimming and J lost 5 bases, with 4 bases between them. The length of the CDR3 is 12 residues. The CDR3 region is CASSLYDNEQFF. In nucleotides, the CDR3 is TGTGCCAGCAGCTTATATGACAATGAGCAGTTCTTC.

The chain employs TRBV4-2 and TRBJ1-4, with D perhaps TRBD1 (5 bases). The V and J ends lost 0 bases and 3 bases respectively, with 11 bases between them. The CDR3 length is 16 residues. In germline, CDR1 is LGHNA, CDR2 YNFKEQ. For the CDR3, the DNA is TGTGCCAGCAGCCAAGATTGGAGGGGTTCTAATGAAAAACTGTTTTTT. Amino acids: CASSQDWRGSNEKLFF.

The J gene is TRBJ1-4, the V gene TRBV6-5; TRBD1 matches at 8 bases. The CDR3 consists of 15 residues. Germline CDR1 reads MNHEY; CDR2 reads SVGAGI. The V segment lost 6 bases and the J segment 0 bases; nucleotides outside the gene matches: 3. CDR3 in DNA: TGTGCCAGCAGGACAGGGGCTGCAACTAATGAAAAACTGTTTTTT. As protein: CASRTGAATNEKLFF.

V is TRBV10-1 and J is TRBJ2-7; a possible D gene is TRBD1 (5 bases). CDR3 length: 14 residues. Germline V gene data show CDR1 as WNHNN and CDR2 as SYGVQD (reference sequence). V was clipped by 10 bases and J by 2 bases, with 18 bases between them. This CDR3 is CAISLQVRAYEQYF. In DNA form, the CDR3 reads TGCGCCATCAGCTTACAGGTCCGCGCCTACGAGCAGTACTTC.

The chain is built from TRBV5-4 and TRBJ2-1, with D maybe TRBD1 (5 bases). V was shortened by 4 bases and J by 4 bases, with 9 bases between the two germline ends. The CDR3 runs to 13 residues. Looked up from germline, CDR1 is SGHNT and CDR2 is YYREEE (reference sequence). This chain's CDR3 is CASSKNRYNEQFF. The CDR3 DNA reads as TGTGCCAGCAGCAAGAACAGGTACAATGAGCAGTTCTTC.

V is TRBV11-3 and J is TRBJ1-1; D is unresolved. The germline V and J ends were trimmed by 4 bases and 6 bases, with 6 bases remaining between them. This CDR3 region has 11 residues. CDR1 SGHNT and CDR2 YENEEA come from the germline V gene. The CDR3 coding sequence is TGTGCCAGCAGCTCCGGAGCTGAAGCTTTCTTT. Translating gives CASSSGAEAFF.

The chain recombines TRBV6-6 with TRBJ2-7, with TRBD2 matching over 8 bases. The CDR3 is 12 residues long. Per germline, CDR1 MNHNY and CDR2 SVGAGI (reference sequence). V lost 5 bases, J lost 4 bases, and 1 base stayed unmatched. The CDR3 protein is CASSVAGYEQYV. CDR3 nucleotide sequence: TGTGCCAGCAGTGTAGCGGGGTACGAGCAGTACGTC.

This chain links TRBV6-5 with TRBJ2-7; weak D call: TRBD1 (5 bases). Deletions cut 3 bases from V and 0 bases from J, with 12 bases between. The germline V gene has CDR1 MNHEY and CDR2 SVGAGI. The CDR3 extends over 15 amino acids. In nucleotides, the CDR3 is TGTGCCAGCAGTTATTATAGGGGAAACTCCTACGAGCAGTACTTC. It translates to CASSYYRGNSYEQYF.

V gene TRBV5-5 combines with J gene TRBJ2-7, with D hard to call. Germline-derived CDR1 and CDR2 are SGHKS and YYEKEE (reference sequence). CDR3 size: 13 residues. Trimming pared 4 bases from V and 4 bases from J, leaving 12 bases between. The CDR3 DNA reads TGTGCCAGCAGCCTCTTTGGCAGTTACGAGCAGTACGTC. Translating gives CASSLFGSYEQYV.

V and J are TRBV6-2 or TRBV6-3 and TRBJ2-7; 10 nucleotides agree with TRBD2. J was trimmed by 1 base and V by 4 bases; bases with no gene match: 4. Germline lookup yields CDR1 MNHEY and CDR2 SVGEGT. The CDR3 has 15 amino acids. The CDR3 DNA follows: TGTGCCAGCAGTTCTATTAGCGGGGGGTCCTACGAGCAGTACGTC. It specifies CASSSISGGSYEQYV.

The V call is TRBV7-8, the J call TRBJ2-4; 8 positions agree with TRBD2. V trimming: 4 bases; J trimming: 3 bases; junction bases outside the gene matches: 14. The CDR3 runs to 18 residues. Germline V lookup: CDR1 SGHVS, CDR2 FQNEAQ. CDR3 bases: TGTGCCAGCAGCTCCTTCGCCGGGAGGGCGCGGGGCAAAAACATTCAGTACTTC. Translation gives CASSSFAGRARGKNIQYF.

This chain connects TRBV10-3 to TRBJ2-5; D gene unclear. CDR3 size: 12 residues. Trimming took off 3 bases at V and 6 bases at J, with 8 bases between the two ends. The V gene's germline CDR1 is ENHRY and CDR2 SYGVKD. In DNA form, the CDR3 reads TGTGCCATCAGTGATGAGGAAAAGACCCAGTACTTC. Protein: CAISDEEKTQYF.

This clone was found a few times. The rearrangement links TRBV19 to TRBJ1-5; D is uncertain. Looked up from germline, CDR1 is LNHDA and CDR2 is SQIVND (reference sequence). V was cut by 10 bases and J by 2 bases, with 18 bases left in between. CDR3 length equals 15 residues. CDR3 bases: TGTGCCACCACCCGCTCGGGTGAAGGCAATCAGCCCCAGCATTTT. It specifies CATTRSGEGNQPQHF.

In its sample, this clone was seen once. DNA of the CDR3: TGTGCCACCAGTGACCATAGCATCAATGAGCAGTTCTTC. Amino acid sequence: CATSDHSINEQFF. The chain joins TRBV24-1 to TRBJ2-1; D call uncertain. The CDR3 contains 13 residues. CDR1 is KGHDR, CDR2 SFDVKD, per germline. Trimming removed 4 bases at V and 6 bases at J, with 9 bases between.

This chain joins TRBV5-1 and TRBJ1-2; D gene unclear. This CDR3 contains 13 residues. V lost 5 bases and J lost 6, with 14 bases in between. Germline V CDR1 and CDR2: SGHRS, YFSETQ. In nucleotides, the CDR3 is TGCGCCAGCAGTAGCTGGCCGATGGATGGCTACACCTTC. This sequence encodes CASSSWPMDGYTF.

The V call is TRBV6-2 or TRBV6-3, the J call TRBJ2-7, with 10 bases matching TRBD1. CDR1 and CDR2 (germline): MNHEY, SVGEGT. The CDR3 runs to 16 residues. V lost 2 bases and J lost 2; bases outside the gene matches: 6. CDR3 protein: CASSYPGQGEPYEQYV. In nucleotides, the CDR3 is TGTGCCAGCAGTTACCCCGGACAGGGGGAACCCTACGAGCAGTACGTC.

The rearrangement links TRBV18 to TRBJ1-5; TRBD1 might be the D (5 bases). The CDR3 has 15 residues. V dropped 2 bases and J dropped 1 base, with 9 bases sitting between them. CDR1 is KGHSH, CDR2 LQKENI, per germline. CDR3 coding DNA: TGTGCCAGCTCACCAGGGGCAGAAAGCAATCAGCCCCAGCATTTT. Its translation: CASSPGAESNQPQHF.

This clone was detected once. The chain's CDR3 is CASSRTGTGGGNRLAKNIQYF. DNA of the CDR3: TGTGCCAGTAGTAGGACCGGGACAGGGGGCGGTAATCGCTTAGCCAAAAACATTCAGTACTTC. This rearrangement joins TRBV19 to TRBJ2-4; 12 nucleotides align to TRBD1. Looked up from germline, CDR1 is LNHDA and CDR2 is SQIVND (reference sequence). Trimming removed 4 bases from V and 0 bases from J; junction bases left unmatched: 16. The CDR3 is 21 amino acids.

V and J are TRBV6-2 or TRBV6-3 and TRBJ2-1; TRBD1 might be the D (6 bases). The germline gives CDR1 MNHEY, CDR2 SVGEGT. Trimming shortened V by 0 bases and J by 12 bases, and 9 bases separated the two germline ends. CDR3 length: 12 residues. The chain's CDR3 is CASSYSRTAQFF. The CDR3 DNA sequence: TGTGCCAGCAGTTACTCCCGGACAGCGCAGTTCTTC.

This clone showed up just once. The rearrangement links TRBV18 to TRBJ2-2; 7 positions agree with TRBD2. With 2 bases clipped from V and 2 bases from J, the junction kept 8 bases outside the gene matches. The CDR3 is 17 amino acids. The germline V gene encodes CDR1 KGHSH and CDR2 LQKENI. The CDR3 nucleotides are TGTGCCAGCTCACCAACCTTTAGCGGGCTTAACACCGGGGAGCTGTTTTTT. Its translation is CASSPTFSGLNTGELFF.

V and J are TRBV28 and TRBJ2-1; D might be TRBD2 (6 bases). The CDR3 runs to 15 residues. V was shortened by 3 bases and J by 7 bases, with 16 bases between the two germline ends. CDR1 and CDR2 (germline): MDHEN, SYDVKM. The chain's CDR3 is CASSFRGRYLNEQFF. CDR3 DNA: TGTGCCAGCAGTTTCCGGGGGAGATATTTGAATGAGCAGTTCTTC. The full variable domain, with the rest looked up from reference TRBV28 and TRBJ2-1, is DVKVTQSSRYLVKRTGEKVFLECVQDMDHENMFWYRQDPGLGLRLIYFSYDVKMKEKGDIPEGYSVSREKKERFSLILESASTNQTSMYLCASSFRGRYLNEQFFGPGTRLTVL.

This chain links TRBV2 with TRBJ1-5, with unresolved D. The CDR3 extends over 12 amino acids. Trimming took off 6 bases at V and 10 bases at J, with 13 bases between the two ends. Germline-derived CDR1 and CDR2 are SNHLY and FYNNEI. DNA for the CDR3: TGTGCCAGCAGGGCCGTGGGCCCACCCCAGCATTTT. Translating gives CASRAVGPPQHF.

V and J are TRBV28 and TRBJ1-5; D may be TRBD1 (6 bases). V dropped 8 bases and J dropped 7 bases, with 18 bases sitting between them. The CDR3 is 14 residues long. Germline CDR1 MDHEN, CDR2 SYDVKM. Here the CDR3 DNA reads TGTGCCAGCTTACCCCAGGGGCCGGGCCAGCCCCAGCATTTT. Its protein is CASLPQGPGQPQHF.

The V and J genes are TRBV29-1 and TRBJ2-1; D may be TRBD1 (6 bases). CDR1 SQVTM and CDR2 ANQGSEA come from the germline V gene. The CDR3 has 14 residues. The V end lost 6 bases, the J end lost 0 bases, and 12 bases lay between the germline ends. The CDR3 DNA follows: TGCAGCGTCACAGGGATAGTCTCCTACAATGAGCAGTTCTTC. Protein product: CSVTGIVSYNEQFF.

The gene calls are TRBV13 and TRBJ2-7; possibly TRBD1 for D (5 bases). The CDR3 has 13 amino acids. Germline lookup yields CDR1 PRHDT and CDR2 FYEKMQ (reference sequence). V shed 6 bases and J shed 3 bases, with 12 bases lying between them. The CDR3 coding sequence is TGTGCCAGCAGAGCTTCAGGGTACTACGAGCAGTACGTC. It encodes CASRASGYYEQYV.